This paragraph reports one T cell receptor (beta chain). This sample is part of a study of control samples from healthy donors and cancer patients. TCRdb's copy holds only in-frame clones and misses some; the assay was immunoSEQ multiplex PCR. The sample lists approximately 20,000 clones; 84% were seen once. The CDR3 runs 15 residues. The V gene lost 3 bases and the J gene lost 6 bases, with 13 bases spanning the gap. Germline V CDR1 and CDR2: SGDLS, YYNGEE. The sequencing sample was made of PBMCs. This clonotype was obtained from a man aged 60-69 years with colorectal cancer. The V gene is TRBV9, the J gene TRBJ1-6, with D perhaps TRBD1 (5 bases). CDR3 loop: CASSARDGLNSPLHF. The CDR3 DNA reads TGTGCCAGCAGCGCGAGGGACGGTCTTAATTCACCCCTCCACTTT.